The entry that follows covers one T cell receptor (beta chain) sequence. In germline, CDR1 is SGHTA, CDR2 FQGNSA. With 2 bases clipped from V and 5 bases from J, the junction kept 2 bases outside the gene matches. CDR3 length equals 13 residues. Some clones are missing from TCRdb's copy, which holds only in-frame ones; the method was immunoSEQ multiplex PCR. The table has 120,000 to 150,000 clones, about nine tenths seen once. These data originate in a study of control samples from healthy donors and cancer patients. This sequence joins TRBV7-2 and TRBJ2-5; 7 positions match TRBD2. The clonotype was recovered from a man aged 25 to 40 in good health. Sequenced material: blood. The CDR3 spells CASSLREGETQYF. Here the CDR3 DNA reads TGTGCCAGCAGCTTAAGGGAGGGTGAGACCCAGTACTTC.